The following is a TCR beta chain sequence with its context. Compared with germline, one end of the junction differs, possibly owing to a read error. The germline gives CDR1 KGHSH, CDR2 LQKENI. The CDR3 extends over 11 amino acids. The table came from immunoSEQ multiplex PCR; TCRdb's copy has only in-frame clones and leaves some out. Altogether some 300,000 clones are present, about 87% being singletons, with the ten largest covering 6.3%. The data are from a study of blood T cell repertoires in COVID-19. Turning to the study itself: There were acute and convalescent COVID-19 samples, and they came from the United States, Italy and Spain.

This receptor was taken from a woman aged 45-65 years with COVID-19, enrolled during active disease. Sequenced sample: peripheral blood. The J gene is TRBJ1-2, the V gene TRBV18; weak D call: TRBD1 (6 bases). The CDR3 nucleotides are TGTGCCAGCTCAGCCTCAGGGGCGGAAGACTTC. Translating it yields CASSASGAEDF.